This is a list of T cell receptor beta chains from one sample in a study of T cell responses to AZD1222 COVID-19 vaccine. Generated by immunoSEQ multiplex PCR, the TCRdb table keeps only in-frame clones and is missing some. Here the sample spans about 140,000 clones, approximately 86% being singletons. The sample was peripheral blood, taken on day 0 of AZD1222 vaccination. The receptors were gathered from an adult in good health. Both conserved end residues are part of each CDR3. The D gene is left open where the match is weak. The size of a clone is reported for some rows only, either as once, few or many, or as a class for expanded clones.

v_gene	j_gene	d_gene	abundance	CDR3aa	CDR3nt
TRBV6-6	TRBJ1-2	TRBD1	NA	CASSYRDSHGYTF	TGTGCCAGCAGTTACCGGGACAGCCATGGCTACACCTTC
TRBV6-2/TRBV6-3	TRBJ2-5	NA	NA	CASSFLTSAAQETQYF	TGTGCCAGCAGTTTCCTGACCTCAGCGGCCCAAGAGACCCAGTACTTC
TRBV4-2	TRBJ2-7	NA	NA	CASSQAGQTTYEQYF	TGTGCCAGCAGCCAAGCTGGACAGACCACCTACGAGCAGTACTTC
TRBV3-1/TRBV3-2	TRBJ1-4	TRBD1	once	CASSQEATGVNEKLFF	TGTGCCAGCAGCCAAGAGGCTACAGGGGTAAATGAAAAACTGTTTTTT
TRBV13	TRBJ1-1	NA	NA	CASSLGSGGTEAFF	TGTGCCAGCAGCTTAGGGTCGGGTGGAACTGAAGCTTTCTTT
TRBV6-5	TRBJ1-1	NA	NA	CASSYEFGSANTEAFF	TGTGCCAGCAGTTACGAGTTTGGTTCTGCGAACACTGAAGCTTTCTTT
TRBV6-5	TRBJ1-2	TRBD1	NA	CATRGQWGTSYGYTF	TGTGCCACCAGGGGACAGTGGGGAACAAGCTATGGCTACACCTTC
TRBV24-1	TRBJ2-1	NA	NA	CATRGGNEQFF	TGTGCCACCAGGGGGGGCAATGAGCAGTTCTTC
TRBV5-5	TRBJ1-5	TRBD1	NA	CASSGTGTGVQPQHF	TGTGCCAGCAGCGGAACCGGGACAGGGGTCCAGCCCCAGCATTTT
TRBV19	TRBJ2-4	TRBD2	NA	CASKKTSAGGNIQYF	TGTGCCAGTAAAAAGACTAGCGCGGGGGGAAACATTCAGTACTTC
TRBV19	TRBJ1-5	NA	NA	CASSGDGTPQHF	TGTGCCAGTAGTGGTGATGGGACCCCCCAGCATTTT
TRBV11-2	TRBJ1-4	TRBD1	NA	CASSHRRQGISSFQLFF	TGTGCCAGCAGCCATCGCAGACAGGGGATTAGTTCTTTTCAACTGTTTTTT
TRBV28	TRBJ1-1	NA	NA	CASSTGANTEAFF	TGTGCCAGCAGCACAGGAGCGAACACTGAAGCTTTCTTT
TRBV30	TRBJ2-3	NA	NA	CAWSVIGRRDTQYF	TGTGCCTGGAGTGTAATAGGGCGTCGGGATACGCAGTATTTT
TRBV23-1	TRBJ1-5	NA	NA	CASSQSVGMSNQPQHF	TGCGCCAGCAGTCAATCGGTGGGGATGAGCAATCAGCCCCAGCATTTT
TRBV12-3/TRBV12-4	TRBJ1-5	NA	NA	CASASVGNQPQHF	TGTGCCAGCGCCAGTGTAGGCAATCAGCCCCAGCATTTT
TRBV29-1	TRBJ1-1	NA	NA	CSVGGPDTEAFF	TGCAGCGTCGGGGGACCGGACACTGAAGCTTTCTTT
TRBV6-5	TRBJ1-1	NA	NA	CASGDGGASEAFF	TGTGCCAGCGGAGACGGGGGGGCCTCTGAAGCTTTCTTT
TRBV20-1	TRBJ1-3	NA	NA	CSATDGSSGNTIYF	TGCAGTGCTACTGACGGAAGCTCTGGAAACACCATATATTTT
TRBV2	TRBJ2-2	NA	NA	CANSRQRGTGELFF	TGTGCCAACTCGAGGCAGAGGGGGACCGGGGAGCTGTTTTTT
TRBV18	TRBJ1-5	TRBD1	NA	CASSPLGQGSNQPQHF	TGTGCCAGCTCACCACTGGGACAGGGTAGCAATCAGCCCCAGCATTTT
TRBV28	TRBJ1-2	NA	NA	CASSRTGFYGYTF	TGTGCCAGCAGCCGTACAGGGTTCTATGGCTACACCTTC